The next 4 T cell receptor beta chains were all read from a single sample in a study of shared clonotypes between healthy human individuals. Naive CD8 cells lacked CD45RO and underwent positive selection for CCR7, leaving out terminally differentiated effector memory CD45RA+ cells. Some clones are missing from TCRdb's copy, which holds only in-frame ones; the method was immunoSEQ multiplex PCR. The sample carries about 2 million clones, over 85% recorded once. The sample was naive CD8+ T cells sorted from blood. These receptor sequences come from a man between 18 and 29 years old in good health.

The gene calls are TRBV6-1 and TRBJ1-5; D unresolved. CDR3 length: 17 amino acids. The V gene lost 3 bases and the J gene lost 3 bases, with 18 bases spanning the gap. In germline, CDR1 is MNHNS, CDR2 SASEGT. The CDR3 DNA sequence: TGTGCCAGCAGTGACCTCGGTCTGGGGAGGCCCAATCAGCCCCAGCATTTT. Encoded protein: CASSDLGLGRPNQPQHF.

This clone has a handful of counts. This sequence joins TRBV7-2 and TRBJ1-2; D is unresolved. The CDR3 is made up of 13 amino acids. Germline V gene data show CDR1 as SGHTA and CDR2 as FQGNSA. The germline V and J ends were trimmed by 2 bases and 7 bases, with 11 bases remaining between them. The chain's CDR3 is CASSLLVAPGYTF. The CDR3 DNA is TGTGCCAGCAGCTTATTAGTGGCCCCTGGCTACACCTTC.

This clone appeared a single time. This chain uses TRBV5-6 with TRBJ2-7, with D perhaps matching TRBD2 (6 bases). CDR1 is SGHDT and CDR2 is YYEEEE in the germline V gene. Trimming took off 4 bases at V and 0 bases at J, with 14 bases between the two ends. There are 15 residues in the CDR3. The CDR3 is CASSTSPGVSYEQYF. The CDR3 DNA follows: TGTGCCAGCAGCACCTCCCCGGGAGTCTCCTACGAGCAGTACTTC.

The chain uses TRBV19 and TRBJ1-1; no reliable D call. Germline CDR1 reads LNHDA; CDR2 reads SQIVND (reference sequence). The V end lost 5 bases, the J end lost 3 bases, and 25 bases lay between the germline ends. CDR3 length: 18 amino acids. DNA for the CDR3: TGTGCCAGTAGTTCGGTCAGGCGGGTCTTATCCTGGGACACTGAAGCTTTCTTT. Residues: CASSSVRRVLSWDTEAFF.